This note documents a single T cell receptor beta chain sequence. The data originate from a study of Ad26.COV2.S vaccination and SARS-CoV-2 variants. The protocol was immunoSEQ multiplex PCR, while the TCRdb copy is restricted to in-frame clones and leaves out a portion. The repertoire includes about 280,000 clones, about 89% of them detected once, and about 3.5% sits in the top ten. CDR3 size: 14 residues. Germline V gives CDR1 LNHDA, CDR2 SQIVND (reference sequence). V was trimmed by 0 bases and J by 3 bases, leaving 6 bases between them. Treatment denoted: roughly 20 received Ad26.COV2.S at low or high dose, single or two shots; roughly 5 received placebo; per-sample allocation not given. Collection of samples fell on day 63 after the first vaccine or placebo injection.

The chain employs TRBV19 and TRBJ1-5; D not certain. The source is a person between 18 and 65 years old who received the Ad26.COV2.S COVID-19 vaccine or a placebo. The sample consisted of peripheral blood, taken in a trial of Ad26.COV2.S vaccine versus placebo. CDR3 sequence reads: CASSIDVFNQPQHF. In DNA, the CDR3 is TGTGCCAGTAGTATAGACGTTTTCAATCAGCCCCAGCATTTT.